The 27 T cell receptor beta chains below were found in one sample sequenced in a study of CD8 T cells in Susac syndrome. An amount of RNA that ranged from roughly 0.5 to 1 ug was reverse transcribed with random hexamers. Each CDR3 protein is one row after TCRdb ran MiXCR on the immunoSEQ multiplex PCR reads. The sample includes 100,000 to 150,000 distinct CDR3 sequences, over 85% of them seen just once. What was sequenced was CD8+ T cells from PBMCs. Every receptor here comes from a human donor with multiple sclerosis.

The chain uses TRBV29-1 and TRBJ1-1, with TRBD1 matching 10 bases. In germline, CDR1 is SQVTM, CDR2 ANQGSEA. V was clipped by 8 bases and J by 0 bases; unmatched bases: 6. This CDR3 contains 14 residues. CDR3 region: CSLRTGGVNTEAFF. The CDR3 DNA sequence: TGCAGCTTACGGACAGGGGGGGTGAACACTGAAGCTTTCTTT.

The chain is built from TRBV6-6 and TRBJ1-3; the D is unclear. V was clipped by 7 bases and J by 8 bases, with 6 bases between them. This CDR3 spans 10 amino acids. Germline assignment: CDR1 MNHNY and CDR2 SVGAGI (reference sequence). The chain's CDR3 is CASKGDTIYF. The DNA for the CDR3 is TGTGCCAGCAAGGGAGACACCATATATTTT.

The chain is built from TRBV28 and TRBJ1-2, with D hard to call. V was pared by 6 bases and J by 6 bases, with 23 bases between. Germline V CDR1 and CDR2: MDHEN, SYDVKM. The CDR3 loop spans 16 amino acids. CDR3 sequence reads: CASSDYNRRGGDGYTF. The CDR3 DNA reads as TGTGCCAGCAGCGACTACAACCGACGGGGAGGTGATGGCTACACCTTC.

The rearrangement joins TRBV27 to TRBJ2-1; 13 nucleotides agree with TRBD2. Germline V gene sequence: CDR1 MNHEY, CDR2 SMNVEV (reference sequence). The J segment lost 5 bases and the V segment lost 4 bases, leaving 2 bases of the junction unmatched. The CDR3 has 15 residues. The CDR3 is CASSYGTSGNNEQFF. CDR3 coding DNA: TGTGCCAGCAGTTACGGGACTAGCGGGAACAATGAGCAGTTCTTC.

This chain uses TRBV7-9 with TRBJ2-4, with D possibly matching TRBD2 (6 bases). Germline assignment: CDR1 SEHNR and CDR2 FQNEAQ (reference sequence). Trimming removed 5 bases at V and 0 bases at J, with 20 bases between. The CDR3 runs to 18 residues. CDR3 sequence: CASSSAINPGLAKNIQYF. As DNA, the CDR3 is TGTGCCAGCAGCAGCGCAATCAACCCGGGACTAGCCAAAAACATTCAGTACTTC.

To note about this clonotype: A junction boundary mismatches the germline segment, possibly from a read error. The J gene is TRBJ2-4, the V gene TRBV6-1, with D possibly called TRBD1 or TRBD2 (6 bases each). Germline V gives CDR1 MNHNS, CDR2 SASEGT. CDR3 size: 12 residues. Here the CDR3 DNA reads TGTGCCAGCAGTGAAGCCTGGCAGGGGAGGAACTTC. Its protein is CASSEAWQGRNF.

V gene TRBV7-3 combines with J gene TRBJ2-5; 10 positions agree with TRBD1. With 6 bases clipped from V and 3 bases from J, the junction kept 4 bases outside the gene matches. The CDR3 sequence is 14 residues long. Germline V CDR1 and CDR2: SGHTA, FQGTGA. Here the CDR3 reads CASRSGTGEETQYF. The CDR3 region has the DNA TGTGCCAGCAGATCCGGGACAGGGGAAGAGACCCAGTACTTC.

The chain combines TRBV12-3 or TRBV12-4 with TRBJ2-1; no firm D call. There are 13 residues in the CDR3. V lost 9 bases to trimming and J lost 6 bases, with 15 bases between them. DNA for the CDR3: TGTGCCAGTGCCCGGGCCCCGGCCAATGAGCAGTTCTTC. Its protein product is CASARAPANEQFF.

This clonotype was observed a single time. J is TRBJ2-3 and V is TRBV7-6; 8 nucleotides match TRBD2. Germline loops: CDR1 SGHVS, CDR2 FNYEAQ. The length of the CDR3 is 19 residues. V gave up 6 bases and J gave up 2 bases; unmatched junction bases: 19. The CDR3: CASSSNMLGRGDPTDTQYF. CDR3 bases: TGTGCCAGCAGTTCGAATATGTTAGGGCGGGGGGACCCCACAGATACGCAGTATTTT.

V gene TRBV20-1 combines with J gene TRBJ2-4; 8 bases are a match to TRBD2. J lost 8 bases, V lost 0 bases, and 9 bases had no gene match. Germline V CDR1 and CDR2: DFQATT, SNEGSKA (reference sequence). The CDR3 totals 15 residues. In DNA, the CDR3 is TGCAGTGCTAGAGAGGCTGCCGGGAGGGAGGACATTCAGTACTTC. As protein: CSAREAAGREDIQYF.

J is TRBJ1-1 and V is TRBV7-9; 8 bases agree with TRBD1. The germline V gene encodes CDR1 SEHNR and CDR2 FQNEAQ (reference sequence). V was clipped by 3 bases and J by 1 base; unmatched bases: 16. The CDR3 runs to 19 residues. CDR3 loop: CASSFGTRQGRSWNTEAFF. The CDR3 DNA is TGTGCCAGCAGCTTTGGAACCAGACAGGGGAGGTCATGGAACACTGAAGCTTTCTTT.

The chain uses TRBV24-1 and TRBJ2-2; no clear D gene. The CDR3 is made up of 15 amino acids. V gave up 5 bases and J gave up 0 bases, with 9 bases separating them. Per germline, CDR1 KGHDR and CDR2 SFDVKD. The CDR3, as DNA: TGTGCCACCAGTGGCCGAGCCCCGAACACCGGGGAGCTGTTTTTT. It encodes CATSGRAPNTGELFF.

This chain uses TRBV5-1 with TRBJ2-1; 10 bases map to TRBD2. The CDR3 length is 14 residues. Trimming at V came to 3 bases and at J to 4 bases, leaving 1 base not matched to a gene. Germline V lookup: CDR1 SGHRS, CDR2 YFSETQ. The CDR3 bases are TGCGCCAGCAGCTCAGCGGGAGGGTACAATGAGCAGTTCTTC. Protein product: CASSSAGGYNEQFF. Supplemented by reference TRBV5-1 and TRBJ2-1, the full variable domain reads KAGVTQTPRYLIKTRGQQVTLSCSPISGHRSVSWYQQTPGQGLQFLFEYFSETQRNKGNFPGRFSGRQFSNSRSEMNVSTLELGDSALYLCASSSAGGYNEQFFGPGTRLTVL.

This clonotype was observed a single time. The chain links TRBV20-1 to TRBJ2-3; 9 positions match TRBD2. V shed 6 bases and J 5 bases; nucleotides not matched to a gene: 12. CDR3 length: 15 residues. The germline V gene encodes CDR1 DFQATT and CDR2 SNEGSKA (reference sequence). The CDR3 DNA follows: TGCAGTGCCGGGGCGGCTAGCGGGGCTGGAGATACGCAGTATTTT. Translating it yields CSAGAASGAGDTQYF.

The chain employs TRBV20-1 and TRBJ2-1, with 10 bases lining up with TRBD1. Germline V CDR1 and CDR2: DFQATT, SNEGSKA (reference sequence). With V trimmed by 6 bases and J by 4 bases, 6 bases remained unmatched. The CDR3 length is 14 residues. The CDR3 bases are TGCAGTGCCGAGGGGGACAGGGGTTACAATGAGCAGTTCTTC. As protein: CSAEGDRGYNEQFF.

V and J are TRBV6-1 and TRBJ1-1; possibly TRBD1 for D (5 bases). Deletions cut 7 bases from V and 3 bases from J, with 18 bases between. Germline CDR1 and CDR2: MNHNS and SASEGT. The CDR3 covers 15 residues. CDR3 sequence: CASKMLGVLYTEAFF. In DNA, the CDR3 is TGTGCCAGCAAGATGCTAGGGGTCCTATACACTGAAGCTTTCTTT.

The chain joins TRBV28 to TRBJ2-7, with TRBD1 as a possible D gene (5 bases). CDR3 length: 11 residues. Trimming took off 7 bases at V and 2 bases at J, with 6 bases between the two ends. Germline V gene lookup returns CDR1 MDHEN and CDR2 SYDVKM. CDR3 bases: TGTGCCAGCACAGGGACCTACGAGCAGTACTTC. Amino acids: CASTGTYEQYF.

The V gene is TRBV4-1, the J gene TRBJ2-7, with D possibly TRBD1 on 5 matching bases. The CDR3 totals 14 residues. Looked up from germline, CDR1 is MGHRA and CDR2 is YSYEKL. V gave up 1 base and J gave up 3 bases, with 10 bases separating them. The DNA for the CDR3 is TGCGCCAGCAGCCAAGTAGGGGTGGGCTACGAGCAGTACTTC. Translating it yields CASSQVGVGYEQYF.

The chain has TRBV12-3 or TRBV12-4 and TRBJ2-1; possibly TRBD2 for D (6 bases). The CDR3 sequence is 14 residues long. V was shortened by 5 bases and J by 7 bases, with 15 bases between the two germline ends. As DNA, the CDR3 is TGTGCCAGCAGTACTTTAGCGGTTAGGAATGAGCAGTTCTTC. This codes for CASSTLAVRNEQFF.

This clonotype was seen just once. The rearrangement links TRBV29-1 to TRBJ2-7; 9 bases align to TRBD2. The germline gives CDR1 SQVTM, CDR2 ANQGSEA. The CDR3 is made up of 15 amino acids. J was trimmed by 2 bases and V by 4 bases; bases with no gene match: 9. CDR3 region: CSVVGRGGSTYEQYF. The CDR3 nucleotides read TGCAGCGTTGTTGGGCGGGGGGGGTCCACCTACGAGCAGTACTTC.

This clonotype came up once. The V call is TRBV19, the J call TRBJ1-5; D is ambiguous. Trimming removed 2 bases at V and 0 bases at J, with 8 bases between. The CDR3 extends over 15 amino acids. The V gene's germline CDR1 is LNHDA and CDR2 SQIVND (reference sequence). As DNA, the CDR3 is TGTGCCAGTAGTATAATACACTTTAGCAATCAGCCCCAGCATTTT. This gives the protein CASSIIHFSNQPQHF.

This chain uses TRBV19 with TRBJ1-3, with D unresolved. Trimming took 3 bases from V and 3 from J, leaving 9 bases between them. This CDR3 spans 14 amino acids. Germline V CDR1 and CDR2: LNHDA, SQIVND (reference sequence). The CDR3 reads CASSMTHLGNTIYF. Written as DNA, the CDR3 is TGTGCCAGTAGTATGACTCACCTTGGAAACACCATATATTTT. The full variable domain, with the rest looked up from reference TRBV19 and TRBJ1-3, is DGGITQSPKYLFRKEGQNVTLSCEQNLNHDAMYWYRQDPGQGLRLIYYSQIVNDFQKGDIAEGYSVSREKKESFPLTVTSAQKNPTAFYLCASSMTHLGNTIYFGEGSWLTVV.

V usage is TRBV24-1 and J usage is TRBJ2-3; D remains ambiguous. Germline values: CDR1 KGHDR, CDR2 SFDVKD. The CDR3 length is 14 residues. V was clipped by 0 bases and J by 0 bases, with 3 bases between them. CDR3 nucleotide sequence: TGTGCCACCAGTGATTTGGGCAGCACAGATACGCAGTATTTT. This translates into CATSDLGSTDTQYF.

The chain has TRBV29-1 and TRBJ2-2, with TRBD1 as a possible D gene (6 bases). The length of the CDR3 is 14 residues. Germline CDR1 and CDR2: SQVTM and ANQGSEA. V lost 4 bases to trimming and J lost 3 bases, with 12 bases between them. Here the CDR3 reads CSVAPTGYTGELFF. CDR3 nucleotides: TGCAGCGTTGCTCCGACAGGCTACACCGGGGAGCTGTTTTTT.

The V call is TRBV7-6, the J call TRBJ2-3; 12 bases are a match to TRBD2. The CDR3 loop spans 16 amino acids. Trimming removed 5 bases from V and 4 bases from J; junction bases left unmatched: 7. Germline lookup yields CDR1 SGHVS and CDR2 FNYEAQ. CDR3 amino acids: CASSKLAGGPADTQYF. The CDR3 nucleotides read TGTGCCAGCAGCAAGCTAGCGGGGGGGCCCGCAGATACGCAGTATTTT.

This chain connects TRBV4-1 to TRBJ2-1; 9 nucleotides agree with TRBD1. Germline V CDR1 and CDR2: MGHRA, YSYEKL. This CDR3 spans 17 amino acids. J lost 3 bases, V lost 3 bases, and 9 bases had no gene match. This CDR3 is CASSQGPGQGLYNEQFF. CDR3 in DNA: TGCGCCAGCAGCCAGGGGCCGGGACAGGGTCTCTACAATGAGCAGTTCTTC.

This chain connects TRBV29-1 to TRBJ1-1, with D perhaps matching TRBD1 (6 bases). This CDR3 region has 14 residues. The V gene's germline CDR1 is SQVTM and CDR2 ANQGSEA. CDR3 residues: CTTNPWEGDTEAFF. CDR3 bases: TGCACGACTAACCCCTGGGAGGGGGACACTGAAGCTTTCTTT.